Listed below are T cell receptor beta chains from one sample, sequenced in a study of T cell repertoires in cytomegalovirus infection. Using its own MiXCR run on the reads, TCRdb lists one record per CDR3 protein. This sample yields around 530,000 distinct CDR3 sequences, of which roughly 29% are seen a single time; roughly 13% belongs to the top ten. Sequencing used PBMCs. Receptor source: a human donor in good health (CMV status not recorded). Some clones in this sample may be carry-over from other donors' samples. Each CDR3 is given with its conserved first and last residue. D genes are given only for firm matches. Size tells how often a clone was seen (once, few, many) or the class of an expanded clone, and some rows leave it out.

d_call j_call v_call clone_size cdr3_nt cdr3_aa
NA TRBJ1-2 TRBV7-8 NA TGTGCCAGCAGCTTAGGGATAAACTATAGCTACACCTTC CASSLGINYSYTF
NA TRBJ2-3 TRBV12-5 NA TGTGCTAGTGGTTCCGAAGATACGCAGTATTTT CASGSEDTQYF
NA TRBJ1-1 TRBV2 few TGTGCCAGCAGTGAACAGACCACTGAAGCTTTCTTT CASSEQTTEAFF
TRBD1 TRBJ1-3 TRBV28 few TGTGCCAGCAGGAGGACAGGAATCGACTCTGGAAACACCATATATTTT CASRRTGIDSGNTIYF
NA TRBJ2-1 TRBV5-5 NA TGTGCCAGCAGCTTGGGGGCTAGCAGCGATGAGCAGTTCTTC CASSLGASSDEQFF
NA TRBJ1-1 TRBV7-2 NA TGTGCCAGCAGCTTAGGACCGGGCCCCACTGAAGCTTTCTTT CASSLGPGPTEAFF
TRBD2 TRBJ2-3 TRBV4-1 NA TGTGCCAGCAGCCTCGGGACTAGCTCCTTCGACTACACAGATACGCAGTATTTT CASSLGTSSFDYTDTQYF
NA TRBJ2-1 TRBV5-6 NA TGTGCCAGCAGCTCAACTGCTAGCTCCTACAATGAGCAGTTCTTC CASSSTASSYNEQFF
NA TRBJ2-3 TRBV5-1 NA TGCGCCAGCAGCTTTGGCAACGTTCGTACGGCATTTTTGAAGGATACGCAGTATTTT CASSFGNVRTAFLKDTQYF
NA TRBJ1-1 TRBV7-2 NA TGTGCCAGCAGCTTAGCACTGACCGCCAACACTGAAGCTTTCTTT CASSLALTANTEAFF
NA TRBJ1-5 TRBV7-2 many TGTGCCAGCAGCTTAGGGGCAGAGCCCCAGCATTTT CASSLGAEPQHF
TRBD1 TRBJ2-2 TRBV4-3 few TGCGCCAGCAGCCAATCGGACAGGGTCGCCGGGGAGCTGTTTTTT CASSQSDRVAGELFF
NA TRBJ2-2 TRBV7-2 many TGTGCCAGCAGCTCGAGGGGGGGTCCCTCCACCGGGGAGCTGTTTTTT CASSSRGGPSTGELFF
NA TRBJ1-5 TRBV19 NA TGTGCCAGTAGTAGGGCAGGGGCTACCAGCCAGCATTTT CASSRAGATSQHF
NA TRBJ1-4 TRBV6-5 few TGTGCCAGCAGTTACTCACAGGGAGGTGAAAAACTGTTTTTT CASSYSQGGEKLFF
NA TRBJ1-4 TRBV14 NA TGTGCCAGCAGCAGGCAGCCGCTTGGGCGAAATGAAAAACTGTTTTTT CASSRQPLGRNEKLFF
NA TRBJ2-7 TRBV7-2 many TGTGCCAGCAGCTCAGGTTCATCACAGTACGAGCAGTACTTC CASSSGSSQYEQYF
TRBD2 TRBJ2-1 TRBV10-3 NA TGTGCCATCGGGAGCGGGAGTTACAATGAGCAGTTCTTC CAIGSGSYNEQFF
NA TRBJ1-1 TRBV27 few TGTGCCAGCCAACCCCAAGGGGCAGGGCGTACTGAAGCTTTCTTT CASQPQGAGRTEAFF
TRBD2 TRBJ2-7 TRBV18 few TGTGCCAGCTCACCACCGGCTAGCGGGAGGTTCGAGCAGTACTTC CASSPPASGRFEQYF
TRBD2 TRBJ2-1 TRBV5-3 NA TGTGCCAGCAGCCCGGATGGCGGGAGCTCCTACAATGAGCAGTTCTTC CASSPDGGSSYNEQFF
TRBD2 TRBJ2-3 TRBV9 few TGTGCCAGCAGCGTGACTAGCGCCTACACAGATACGCAGTATTTT CASSVTSAYTDTQYF
NA TRBJ1-2 TRBV29-1 NA TGCAGCGTTGAAGCTAGGGGTGGCTACACCTTC CSVEARGGYTF
TRBD1 TRBJ1-1 TRBV20-1 few TGCAGTGCTACCGCTTTTCCACAGGGGGTCTTTCCTGAAGCTTTCTTT CSATAFPQGVFPEAFF
NA TRBJ2-2 TRBV27 NA TGTGCCAGCAGAATAGTGGGGCGGGGCCGACTCGGGGAGCTGTTTTTT CASRIVGRGRLGELFF
NA TRBJ1-3 TRBV11-3 many TGTGCCAGCAGCTTGGATGGAAACACCATATATTTT CASSLDGNTIYF
TRBD1 TRBJ2-5 TRBV7-8 few TGTGCCAGCAGCTTGGCCGGGACAGGGGGCAGGGAGACCCAGTACTTC CASSLAGTGGRETQYF
TRBD2 TRBJ2-1 TRBV7-2 few TGTGCCAGCAGCGACGGACTAGCGGGAGGCTATGAGCAGTTCTTC CASSDGLAGGYEQFF
NA TRBJ2-5 TRBV27 NA TGTGCCAGCAGCCCGACCTGGCTAGCGCCCAGGGGTCAAGAGACCCAGTACTTC CASSPTWLAPRGQETQYF
TRBD2 TRBJ2-5 TRBV20-1 NA TGCAGTGCCATACTAGCGGGAGTAGAGACCCAGTACTTC CSAILAGVETQYF
TRBD1 TRBJ1-1 TRBV11-2 many TGTGCCAGCAGCTTCGGACAGGGACGGAACACTGAAGCTTTCTTT CASSFGQGRNTEAFF
TRBD1 TRBJ1-6 TRBV20-1 NA TGCAGTGCGCCACAGGGGTCATTGTATAATTCACCCCTCCACTTT CSAPQGSLYNSPLHF
NA TRBJ1-2 TRBV28 NA TGTGCCCTGGATAGGGGGGCCTATGGCTACACCTTC CALDRGAYGYTF
NA TRBJ1-3 TRBV12-3/TRBV12-4 few TGTGCCAGCAGTTTGAGGGACACCATATATTTT CASSLRDTIYF
NA TRBJ2-2 TRBV7-6 many TGTGCCAGCAGCTTAGTCGCCGCCCCGATAGCCGGGGAGCTGTTTTTT CASSLVAAPIAGELFF
TRBD2 TRBJ2-1 TRBV7-2 many TGTGCCAGCAGCTTAGCGGGACTAGCGGGCGGTGAGCAGTTCTTC CASSLAGLAGGEQFF
TRBD1 TRBJ1-6 TRBV7-2 many TGTGCCAGCAGACAGGACAGGGAGCATTCACCCCTCCACTTT CASRQDREHSPLHF
NA TRBJ2-1 TRBV7-9 NA TGTGCCAGCAGCTTAGTCCCCGGACGAGAGGGAAATGAGCAGTTCTTC CASSLVPGREGNEQFF
TRBD1 TRBJ1-1 TRBV11-3 NA TGTGCCAGCAGCACGGGTGGGACAGGGACGGGCACTGAAGCTTTCTTT CASSTGGTGTGTEAFF
NA TRBJ2-7 TRBV7-2 NA TGTGCCAGCAGACAAGGGCCGGGAGTACCCTACGAGCAGTACTTC CASRQGPGVPYEQYF
TRBD1 TRBJ1-2 TRBV7-2 many TGTGCCAGCAGCTTAGTTTACAGGGGGGATTATGGCTACACCTTC CASSLVYRGDYGYTF